A single T cell receptor beta chain is shown here with its context. Its cognate antigen is unknown. CDR1 is MDHEN, CDR2 SYDVKM, per germline. With V trimmed by 3 bases and J by 4 bases, 6 bases remained unmatched. The CDR3 spans 15 residues. Sequencing was performed with immunoSEQ multiplex PCR; in TCRdb, only in-frame clones are kept and a portion is missing. The sample has 2.3 million or so clones, more than 80% seen once; the top ten hold 0.39%. The sample is drawn from a study of shared clonotypes between healthy human individuals. Overall study results and limits: The low donor count limited represented genetic and exposure-history diversity. Rarefaction demonstrated incomplete sorted-subset sequencing despite large depth. Sampling covered blood only; tissue repertoires likely differ.

The sequence was collected from a young man in good health. Some clones in this sample may be carry-over from other donors' samples. The sequenced sample consisted of naive CD4+ T cells from PBMCs. Indicated subset: CD45RA+ positively selected. The rearrangement uses TRBV28 and TRBJ1-2; the match to TRBD1 covers 9 bases. CDR3 amino acids: CASSFPRTGVYGYTF. The CDR3 coding sequence is TGTGCCAGCAGTTTCCCCCGGACAGGGGTCTATGGCTACACCTTC.